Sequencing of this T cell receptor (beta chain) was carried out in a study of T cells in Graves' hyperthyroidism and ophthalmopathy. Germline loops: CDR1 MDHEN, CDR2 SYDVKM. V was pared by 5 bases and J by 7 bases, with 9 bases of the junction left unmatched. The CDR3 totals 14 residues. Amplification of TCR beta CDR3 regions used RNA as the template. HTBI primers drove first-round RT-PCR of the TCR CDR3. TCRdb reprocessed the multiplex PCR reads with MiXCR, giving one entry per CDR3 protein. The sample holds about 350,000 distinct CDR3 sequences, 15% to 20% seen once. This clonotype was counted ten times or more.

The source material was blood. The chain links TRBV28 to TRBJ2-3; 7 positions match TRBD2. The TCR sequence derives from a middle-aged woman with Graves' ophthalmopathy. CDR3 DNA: TGTGCCAGCAGTCGTGGACTAGATAAAAATACGCAGTATTTT. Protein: CASSRGLDKNTQYF.